The rows below give T cell receptor beta chains drawn from one sample of a study of a mutant IDH1 vaccine in newly diagnosed glioma. Only in-frame clones appear in the TCRdb table, and some are missing; sequencing was by immunoSEQ multiplex PCR. The sample lists over 25,000 clones, around 87% occurring once. The antigens these receptors bind are not known. The specimen comprised peripheral blood mononuclear cells (PBMCs), sampled from a glioma patient whose treatment included an IDH1 peptide vaccine. The source of these receptors is a woman aged 40 to 50 with glioma. Some clones in this sample may be carry-over from other donors' samples. The CDR3 runs from the conserved cysteine through the conserved F or W. The D gene is left open where the match is weak. Some rows have no size entry. The others give once, few or many, or a class for an expanded clone.

D | J | V | size | DNA | CDR3
. | TRBJ2-5 | TRBV5-5 | . | TGTGCCAGCAGCCTCCGGGACGCCCGAACACAAGAGACCCAGTACTTC | CASSLRDARTQETQYF
. | TRBJ2-5 | TRBV4-1 | . | TGCGCCAGCAGCCGAGCCCCGGTTGGGCAAGAGACCCAGTACTTC | CASSRAPVGQETQYF
. | TRBJ1-5 | TRBV5-1 | . | TGCGCCAGCAGCTTGGCGCCAGGGAACAATCAGCCCCAGCATTTT | CASSLAPGNNQPQHF
TRBD1 | TRBJ2-7 | TRBV7-8 | . | TGTGCCAGCACAGACAGGGGCCACGAGCAGTACTTC | CASTDRGHEQYF
. | TRBJ1-2 | TRBV27 | . | TGTGCCAGCAAGGCACGGGGCAGGGCCAATGGCTACACCTTC | CASKARGRANGYTF
TRBD2 | TRBJ2-3 | TRBV2 | few | TGTGCCAGCAGTGAGGGGCGGGGGGGAGTAGATACGCAGTATTTT | CASSEGRGGVDTQYF
. | TRBJ1-3 | TRBV11-2 | . | TGTGCCAGCAGCTTAGAGAGGGACGGGAACACCATATATTTT | CASSLERDGNTIYF
. | TRBJ2-7 | TRBV10-3 | . | TGTGCCATCAGTGGATCGGAAGGGCGCCCCTACGAGCAGTACTTC | CAISGSEGRPYEQYF
. | TRBJ2-3 | TRBV23-1 | . | TGCGCCAGCCTACCCCGGAATCAGTATACAGATACGCAGTATTTT | CASLPRNQYTDTQYF
. | TRBJ1-2 | TRBV7-2 | . | TGTGCCAGCAGCCTCCGGGGGCCGCCCTATGGCTACACCTTC | CASSLRGPPYGYTF
TRBD2 | TRBJ2-7 | TRBV27 | . | TGTGCCAGCAGTTCGGCGGGGGGGCGCGAGCAGTACTTC | CASSSAGGREQYF
TRBD1 | TRBJ2-4 | TRBV2 | . | TGTGCCAGCAGCGCAGGGGGCTCTTCAACCCTAGCCAAAAACATTCAGTACTTC | CASSAGGSSTLAKNIQYF
TRBD2 | TRBJ2-1 | TRBV19 | . | TGTGCCAGTAGTATCAGCGGGGGGGCCGGGCGCGAGCAGTTCTTC | CASSISGGAGREQFF
TRBD1 | TRBJ2-2 | TRBV9 | . | TGTGCCAGCAGCGCCCCCGGGACAGGGGACACCGGGGAGCTGTTTTTT | CASSAPGTGDTGELFF
. | TRBJ1-1 | TRBV19 | . | TGTGCCAGTAGGGGACACTCCGTGAACACTGAAGCTTTCTTT | CASRGHSVNTEAFF
. | TRBJ1-1 | TRBV28 | . | TGTGCCAGCAGTTTATTCCCCCAGGGCTCAGCTTTCTTT | CASSLFPQGSAFF
. | TRBJ2-2 | TRBV7-2 | . | TGTGCCAGCAGCCGCCTAGCCCGCCCCACCGGGGAGCTGTTTTTT | CASSRLARPTGELFF
. | TRBJ2-3 | TRBV6-1 | . | TGTGCCAGCAGTGCAGCAGATACGCAGTATTTT | CASSAADTQYF
. | TRBJ1-5 | TRBV7-9 | . | TGTGCCAGCAGCTTAGGGGGGTTCCAGCCCCAGCATTTT | CASSLGGFQPQHF
. | TRBJ2-1 | TRBV28 | few | TGTGCCAGCCCACCTAGGCTCTCCACAGGTTTGAATGAGCAGTTCTTC | CASPPRLSTGLNEQFF
TRBD1 | TRBJ2-7 | TRBV5-6 | . | TGTGCCAGCAGCCCACCTCAAGCGACAGGGGACGAGCAGTACTTC | CASSPPQATGDEQYF
. | TRBJ2-5 | TRBV27 | . | TGTGCCAGCAGTTACACAGACAGAAAAGAGACCCAGTACTTC | CASSYTDRKETQYF
. | TRBJ2-5 | TRBV7-3 | . | TGTGCCAGCAGCCAGGGGTACCGAGAGACCCAGTACTTC | CASSQGYRETQYF
. | TRBJ2-6 | TRBV27 | . | TGTGCCAGCAGGACTCTCGAGCGTCCTGGGGCCAACGTCCTGACTTTC | CASRTLERPGANVLTF
. | TRBJ1-2 | TRBV5-1 | once | TGCGCCAGCAGCCCCGAGGGGGACTATGGCTACACCTTC | CASSPEGDYGYTF
TRBD1 | TRBJ1-1 | TRBV27 | . | TGTGCCAGCAGTACAGGGGGGAACACTGAAGCTTTCTTT | CASSTGGNTEAFF
TRBD2 | TRBJ2-7 | TRBV29-1 | . | TGCAGCGTAGAGTTAGCGGGCTACGAGCAGTACTTC | CSVELAGYEQYF
. | TRBJ2-5 | TRBV9 | . | TGTGCCAGCAGCGTAGATAATTGGGAGACCCAGTACTTC | CASSVDNWETQYF
TRBD1 | TRBJ2-3 | TRBV5-1 | . | TGCGCCAGCAGCTTGGAAGGGACAGGGACGGCAGATACGCAGTATTTT | CASSLEGTGTADTQYF
. | TRBJ1-5 | TRBV4-1 | . | TGCGCCAGCAGACTAGAGCCTTATAGCAATCAGCCCCAGCATTTT | CASRLEPYSNQPQHF